This TCR beta chain was captured in a study of blood T cell repertoires in COVID-19. Across the whole study: Specimens from acute and convalescent COVID-19 originated in the United States, Italy and Spain. From T cells, B-cell-depleted T cells, or PBMCs came the material, which was cDNA or gDNA.

Looked up from germline, CDR1 is MNHEY and CDR2 is SVGEGT. The CDR3 runs 17 residues. V gave up 0 bases and J gave up 2 bases; unmatched junction bases: 3. Per the original data handling: Reference gene primer amplification gave estimated nucleated cell counts. Sequenced by immunoSEQ multiplex PCR; TCRdb stores in-frame clones only, minus some. From that table come the V and J calls and clone size; the DNA was used to work out D and trimming. The sample has 250,000 to 300,000 clones, roughly 85% seen once; the top ten hold about 4.6%. Sequencing used peripheral blood. The sequence derives from a man aged 55 to 70 who had recovered from COVID-19. V gene TRBV6-2 or TRBV6-3 combines with J gene TRBJ2-3; TRBD2 aligns across 12 bases. CDR3 protein: CASSYSLAGGYTDTQYF. In DNA, the CDR3 is TGTGCCAGCAGTTACTCTCTAGCGGGAGGGTACACAGATACGCAGTATTTT.